Shown below are 21 T cell receptor beta chains from a single sample sequenced in a study of blood T cell repertoires in COVID-19. Method: immunoSEQ multiplex PCR; TCRdb's copy keeps in-frame clones and lacks some. The table includes a few hundred thousand clones, approximately 85% detected once. The material sequenced was PBMCs or T cells enriched from blood (not recorded which). All receptors come from a woman aged 25 to 39 who had recovered from COVID-19.

The chain combines TRBV7-2 with TRBJ2-7; a weak D match, TRBD1 (6 bases). The CDR3 extends over 12 amino acids. Germline V gene data show CDR1 as SGHTA and CDR2 as FQGNSA. Deletions cut 5 bases from V and 3 bases from J, with 8 bases between. CDR3 protein: CASSQDSYEQYF. CDR3 DNA: TGTGCCAGCAGCCAGGACAGCTACGAGCAGTACTTC.

This chain joins TRBV2 and TRBJ2-1, with 11 bases matching TRBD1. V trimming: 8 bases; J trimming: 3 bases; junction bases outside the gene matches: 9. This CDR3 comprises 16 residues. Per germline, CDR1 SNHLY and CDR2 FYNNEI. In DNA form, the CDR3 reads TGTGCCAGCCTACCCACCGGGACAGGGGGCTACAATGAGCAGTTCTTC. It codes for CASLPTGTGGYNEQFF. Variable domain in full (rest from reference TRBV2 and TRBJ2-1): EPEVTQTPSHQVTQMGQEVILRCVPISNHLYFYWYRQILGQKVEFLVSFYNNEISEKSEIFDDQFSVERPDGSNFTLKIRSTKLEDSAMYFCASLPTGTGGYNEQFFGPGTRLTVL.

The V and J genes are TRBV15 and TRBJ2-1; 8 nucleotides align to TRBD1. This CDR3 is 14 amino acids long. V shed 1 base, J shed 4 bases, and the junction held 0 bases outside the gene matches. CDR1 and CDR2 (germline): LNHNV, YYDKDF (reference sequence). The CDR3 sequence is CATSRGDRYNEQFF. The CDR3 nucleotides read TGTGCCACCAGCAGAGGGGACAGGTACAATGAGCAGTTCTTC.

The J gene is TRBJ1-4, the V gene TRBV7-6; 8 bases fit TRBD1. V was pared by 6 bases and J by 7 bases, with 10 bases of the junction left unmatched. This CDR3 has 15 amino acids. Germline CDR1 is SGHVS and CDR2 is FNYEAQ. CDR3 bases: TGTGCCAGCAGTAGACAGGGGAGGCTAGGTGAAAAACTGTTTTTT. This encodes CASSRQGRLGEKLFF.

Only a few counts were recorded for this clone. The chain links TRBV6-4 to TRBJ1-6; D is undetermined. The V end was cut by 2 bases, the J end by 6 bases, with 8 bases between. Germline V lookup: CDR1 MRHNA, CDR2 SNTAGT. CDR3 size: 14 residues. The CDR3 coding sequence is TGTGCCAGCAGTGACGGGGAGGGTAATTCACCCCTCCACTTT. This sequence encodes CASSDGEGNSPLHF.

The V and J genes are TRBV7-8 and TRBJ2-7; the D gene is possibly TRBD2 (6 bases). The CDR3 totals 15 residues. Germline V gives CDR1 SGHVS, CDR2 FQNEAQ. V lost 7 bases, J lost 0 bases, and 16 bases lay in between. The CDR3: CASTRRGSNSYEQYF. The CDR3 DNA follows: TGTGCCAGCACCCGGCGGGGATCAAACTCCTACGAGCAGTACTTC.

The gene calls are TRBV27 and TRBJ2-1; 9 bases are a match to TRBD2. The CDR3 runs to 14 residues. V gave up 9 bases and J gave up 4 bases; unmatched junction bases: 7. The V gene's germline CDR1 is MNHEY and CDR2 SMNVEV (reference sequence). The CDR3 DNA follows: TGTGCCAGTTATCGACTAGCGGCTTACAATGAGCAGTTCTTC. Amino acids: CASYRLAAYNEQFF.

The chain recombines TRBV28 with TRBJ1-5; no clear D. The CDR3 sequence is 14 residues long. The V end was cut by 1 base, the J end by 0 bases, with 4 bases between. The germline V gene encodes CDR1 MDHEN and CDR2 SYDVKM. CDR3 DNA: TGTGCCAGCAGTTTATTCGGTAGCAATCAGCCCCAGCATTTT. It translates to CASSLFGSNQPQHF. Based on the CDR3 plus reference TRBV28 and TRBJ1-5, the full variable domain is DVKVTQSSRYLVKRTGEKVFLECVQDMDHENMFWYRQDPGLGLRLIYFSYDVKMKEKGDIPEGYSVSREKKERFSLILESASTNQTSMYLCASSLFGSNQPQHFGDGTRLSIL.

The rearrangement joins TRBV7-8 to TRBJ1-4; D gene ambiguous. The CDR3 is 16 amino acids. With 1 base removed from V and 3 bases from J, the gap between germline ends came to 12 bases. Germline values: CDR1 SGHVS, CDR2 FQNEAQ. For the CDR3, the DNA is TGTGCCAGCAGCTTAGGACGGAAGGCGGCTAATGAAAAACTGTTTTTT. Protein sequence: CASSLGRKAANEKLFF. Full variable domain (rest looked up from reference TRBV7-8 and TRBJ1-4): GAGVSQSPRYKVAKRGQDVALRCDPISGHVSLFWYQQALGQGPEFLTYFQNEAQLDKSGLPSDRFFAERPEGSVSTLKIQRTQQEDSAVYLCASSLGRKAANEKLFFGSGTQLSVL.

V and J are TRBV27 and TRBJ1-2; 7 bases map to TRBD1. The germline CDR1 and CDR2 sequences are MNHEY and SMNVEV (reference sequence). The CDR3 has 17 residues. V was pared by 2 bases and J by 6 bases, with 15 bases of the junction left unmatched. The CDR3 loop is CASSLKRVWRGQDGYTF. The CDR3 coding sequence is TGTGCCAGCAGTTTAAAACGCGTGTGGAGGGGGCAGGATGGCTACACCTTC.

In its sample, this clone was seen once. The chain uses TRBV28 and TRBJ2-5; D might be TRBD2 (6 bases). Trimming cost V 6 bases and J 4 bases, with 18 bases left between them. Germline CDR1 reads MDHEN; CDR2 reads SYDVKM. There are 15 residues in the CDR3. The DNA for the CDR3 is TGTGCCAGCAGCTCCGGAGGGCGGGGAGGAGAGACCCAGTACTTC. Its translation: CASSSGGRGGETQYF.

The V and J genes are TRBV5-1 and TRBJ2-3; possibly TRBD1 for D (6 bases). This CDR3 region has 16 residues. From germline, CDR1 is SGHRS and CDR2 YFSETQ. The V end lost 0 bases, the J end lost 3 bases, and 14 bases lay between the germline ends. CDR3 sequence reads: CASSLDGGYRTDTQYF. The CDR3 region has the DNA TGCGCCAGCAGCTTGGATGGGGGCTATAGGACAGATACGCAGTATTTT.

The V gene is TRBV5-1, the J gene TRBJ1-3, with a possible D match to TRBD1 (6 bases). The CDR3 has 17 residues. Trimming removed 0 bases from V and 3 bases from J, with 16 bases in between. Germline lookup yields CDR1 SGHRS and CDR2 YFSETQ. CDR3 in amino acids: CASSLDLGTPHGNTIYF. The CDR3 region has the DNA TGCGCCAGCAGCTTGGATCTCGGGACACCCCATGGAAACACCATATATTTT.

The CDR3 DNA reads TGTGCCAGCGAACAGGGTACAGATACGCAGTATTTT. Protein product: CASEQGTDTQYF. The genes are TRBV5-8 and TRBJ2-3, with D maybe TRBD1 (6 bases). Germline loops: CDR1 SGHTS, CDR2 YDEGEE. V was trimmed by 7 bases and J by 3 bases, leaving 9 bases between them. CDR3 size: 12 residues.

V gene TRBV10-1 combines with J gene TRBJ2-4; 10 nucleotides align to TRBD2. After removal of 4 bases from V and 6 bases from J, the junction contained 3 bases not matched to a gene. The CDR3 totals 14 residues. Germline V gene data show CDR1 as WNHNN and CDR2 as SYGVQD (reference sequence). The CDR3 is CASSGTSGLNIQYF. The CDR3 nucleotides are TGCGCCAGCAGTGGGACTAGCGGTCTAAACATTCAGTACTTC.

The chain has TRBV6-2 or TRBV6-3 and TRBJ2-4; 9 nucleotides agree with TRBD2. J was trimmed by 4 bases and V by 2 bases; bases with no gene match: 9. The V gene's germline CDR1 is MNHEY and CDR2 SVGEGT. The CDR3 length is 17 residues. The CDR3 nucleotides read TGTGCCAGCAGTTACCGAGGTCTAGCGGGGAGAAAAAACATTCAGTACTTC. It yields the protein CASSYRGLAGRKNIQYF.

The V gene is TRBV25-1, the J gene TRBJ2-3; no firm D call. V lost 5 bases and J lost 6, with 9 bases in between. This CDR3 is 12 amino acids long. Germline CDR1 reads MGHDK; CDR2 reads SYGVNS. CDR3 nucleotides: TGTGCCAGCAGTCTGAATGAGGATACGCAGTATTTT. Its translation: CASSLNEDTQYF.

This clone was observed a few times. The chain joins TRBV7-2 to TRBJ2-3; 11 bases align to TRBD2. This CDR3 is built from 18 residues. The ends lost 3 bases at V and 2 bases at J; junction bases unmatched: 10. Germline V CDR1 and CDR2: SGHTA, FQGNSA. The CDR3 here is CASSLGLTSGGFTDTQYF. The CDR3 region has the DNA TGTGCCAGCAGCTTGGGCCTAACTAGCGGGGGATTCACAGATACGCAGTATTTT.

The rearrangement links TRBV5-4 to TRBJ2-5; 12 bases fit TRBD2. Unmatched junction bases numbered 11, after V lost 10 bases and J lost 7 bases. The CDR3 has 14 residues. Per the germline V gene, CDR1 is SGHNT and CDR2 is YYREEE (reference sequence). CDR3 in DNA: TGTGCCTCCTCAGAGACTAGCGGGAGAGGGACCCAGTACTTC. Translated: CASSETSGRGTQYF. The complete variable domain, with remaining parts taken from reference TRBV5-4 and TRBJ2-5, reads ETGVTQSPTHLIKTRGQQVTLRCSSQSGHNTVSWYQQALGQGPQFIFQYYREEENGRGNFPPRFSGLQFPNYSSELNVNALELDDSALYLCASSETSGRGTQYFGPGTRLLVL.

This chain joins TRBV24-1 and TRBJ1-2; D might be TRBD1 (6 bases). Looked up from germline, CDR1 is KGHDR and CDR2 is SFDVKD. CDR3 length: 14 amino acids. V lost 4 bases and J 6 bases, leaving 14 bases between the germline ends. The CDR3 reads CATSETDRINGYTF. The DNA of the CDR3 is TGTGCCACCAGTGAAACTGACAGGATAAATGGCTACACCTTC.

There are a few counts of this clone. The same CDR3 also results from other DNA sequences found in this sample. V is TRBV18 and J is TRBJ1-1, with 7 bases that match TRBD1. The germline gives CDR1 KGHSH, CDR2 LQKENI. This CDR3 is 14 amino acids long. V was pared by 3 bases and J by 1 base, with 2 bases of the junction left unmatched. The CDR3 nucleotides are TGTGCCAGCTCACCCGGGACAGCGAACACTGAAGCTTTCTTT. It specifies CASSPGTANTEAFF.